One and the same sample provided the 5 T cell receptor beta chains below, sequenced in a study of T cells in Graves' hyperthyroidism and ophthalmopathy. It was RNA transcripts that yielded the amplified TCR beta CDR3 regions. Carried out on the TCR CDR3, a first-round RT-PCR used the HTBI primer set. TCRdb processed the multiplex PCR reads anew with MiXCR; each CDR3 protein has one entry. In the table there are about 510,000 distinct CDR3 sequences, 14% of which are singletons. Sequenced input: blood. These receptors originate from a woman between 35 and 50 years old with Graves' hyperthyroidism.

This chain connects TRBV9 to TRBJ2-2; D is perhaps TRBD1 (5 bases). Trimming took off 0 bases at V and 4 bases at J, with 7 bases between the two ends. The CDR3 length is 14 residues. From germline, CDR1 is SGDLS and CDR2 YYNGEE. The CDR3 is CASSVGTGTGELFF. CDR3 nucleotide sequence: TGTGCCAGCAGCGTAGGAACAGGCACCGGGGAGCTGTTTTTT. The entire variable domain, with the rest obtained from reference TRBV9 and TRBJ2-2, is as follows: DSGVTQTPKHLITATGQRVTLRCSPRSGDLSVYWYQQSLDQGLQFLIQYYNGEERAKGNILERFSAQQFPDLHSELNLSSLELGDSALYFCASSVGTGTGELFFGEGSRLTVL.

The V and J genes are TRBV11-2 and TRBJ2-1, with 8 bases fitting TRBD2. This CDR3 has 15 residues. V dropped 0 bases and J dropped 2; count of bases not matched to a gene: 0. Per germline, CDR1 SGHAT and CDR2 FQNNGV. The CDR3 DNA is TGTGCCAGCAGCTTAGAACTAGCGGCCTACAATGAGCAGTTCTTC. The encoded protein is CASSLELAAYNEQFF.

The table lists this clonotype with a few counts. The chain has TRBV6-6 and TRBJ2-1; 8 positions match TRBD2. Germline CDR1 MNHNY, CDR2 SVGAGI (reference sequence). Losses at the gene ends were 2 bases for V and 1 base for J; bases not matched to a gene: 4. The CDR3 sequence is 16 residues long. The CDR3 region has the DNA TGTGCCAGCAGTTACGGGACTAGGGCTTCCTACAATGAGCAGTTCTTC. This translates into CASSYGTRASYNEQFF.

This clonotype was seen repeatedly, ten times or more. The chain uses TRBV30 and TRBJ2-7; TRBD2 matches 11 bases. In germline, CDR1 is GTSNPN, CDR2 SVGIG (reference sequence). With V trimmed by 5 bases and J by 6 bases, 6 bases remained unmatched. The CDR3 has 13 amino acids. The CDR3 protein is CAWGAGTSGEQYF. The CDR3 bases are TGTGCCTGGGGGGCCGGGACTAGCGGCGAGCAGTACTTC.

The chain combines TRBV29-1 with TRBJ2-1; 10 bases agree with TRBD2. V was clipped by 4 bases and J by 8 bases; unmatched bases: 11. Per germline, CDR1 SQVTM and CDR2 ANQGSEA. The CDR3 loop spans 15 amino acids. In DNA, the CDR3 is TGCAGCGTTGGAGCGGGAGGGTATGTTGGGGATGAGCAGTTCTTC. Translation: CSVGAGGYVGDEQFF.